Here is one TCR beta chain with its context. The sample is drawn from a study of shared clonotypes between healthy human individuals. Study context: Donors had three CD4 naive, three CD4 memory, two CD8 naive and one CD8 memory plate apiece.

The table came from immunoSEQ multiplex PCR; TCRdb's copy has only in-frame clones and leaves some out. This sample carries 2.3 million or so clones, 85% to 95% of them seen once, and the ten largest clones take approximately 0.4%. The CDR3 loop spans 15 amino acids. CDR1 is SGHNT and CDR2 is YENEEA in the germline V gene. Unmatched junction bases numbered 4, after V lost 5 bases and J lost 6 bases. The genes are TRBV11-3 and TRBJ2-1, with TRBD2 matching 13 bases. The specimen was naive CD4+ T cells from PBMCs. The subset is: CD45RA+ positively selected. The sequence was obtained from a man aged 18 to 30 in good health. Some clones in this sample may be carry-over from other donors' samples. The CDR3 protein is CASSRGLAGTNEQFF. As DNA, the CDR3 is TGTGCCAGCAGCCGGGGACTAGCGGGGACCAATGAGCAGTTCTTC.